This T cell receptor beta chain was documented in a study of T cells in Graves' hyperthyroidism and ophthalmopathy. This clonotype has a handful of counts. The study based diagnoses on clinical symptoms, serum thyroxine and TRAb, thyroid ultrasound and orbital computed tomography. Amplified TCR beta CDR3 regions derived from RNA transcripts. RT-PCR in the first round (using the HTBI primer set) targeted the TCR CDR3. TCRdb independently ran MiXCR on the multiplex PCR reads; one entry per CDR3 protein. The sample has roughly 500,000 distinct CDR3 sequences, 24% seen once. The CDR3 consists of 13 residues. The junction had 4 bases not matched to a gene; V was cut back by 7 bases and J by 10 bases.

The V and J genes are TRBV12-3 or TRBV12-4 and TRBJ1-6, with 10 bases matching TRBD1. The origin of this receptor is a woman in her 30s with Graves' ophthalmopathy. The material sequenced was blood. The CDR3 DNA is TGTGCCAGCACCGGGACAGGGGAGTCACCCCTCCACTTT. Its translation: CASTGTGESPLHF.